This section outlines one TCR beta chain sequence together with its context. Its antigen is currently unknown. The data belong to a study of T cell repertoires in cytomegalovirus infection. Study-level background: Public TCR beta signature analysis indicated the presence of both CMV infection and matching HLA type.

From the reads, TCRdb called clonotypes with MiXCR, one entry per CDR3 protein. This repertoire shows around 530,000 distinct CDR3 sequences, 26% found once; its top ten account for about 12%. General study results and limits: What dominated the ex vivo response were HLA-C-restricted CMV-specific TCR beta clonotypes.

This receptor was identified in a human donor in good health (CMV status not recorded). Some clones in this sample may be carry-over from other donors' samples. The sample consisted of PBMCs.

CDR3 loop: CASSWRSGSINEQFF. CDR3 bases: TGTGCCAGCAGCTGGCGAAGCGGGAGTATAAATGAGCAGTTCTTC. The V call is TRBV7-8, the J call TRBJ2-1; the match to TRBD2 covers 8 bases. The germline V gene has CDR1 SGHVS and CDR2 FQNEAQ. Trimming cost V 4 bases and J 7 bases; bases outside gene matches: 9. The CDR3 runs 15 residues. Looking up the rest from reference TRBV7-8 and TRBJ2-1 gives the full variable domain: GAGVSQSPRYKVAKRGQDVALRCDPISGHVSLFWYQQALGQGPEFLTYFQNEAQLDKSGLPSDRFFAERPEGSVSTLKIQRTQQEDSAVYLCASSWRSGSINEQFFGPGTRLTVL.